Sequencing of this T cell receptor beta chain was carried out in a study of regulatory T cells in long-lasting Graves disease. Study as a whole: Over 5 years of antithyroid drugs plus positive TSH receptor antibodies defined persistent Graves' disease.

TCR beta libraries were built with iRepertoire HTBI primers and Arm-PCR of CDR3 regions. A single record per CDR3 protein comes from TCRdb applying MiXCR to the multiplex PCR reads. The sample has about 660,000 distinct CDR3 sequences, about 30% seen once. The time point was: persistent/refractory GD, antithyroid drugs over 5 years with positive TRAb. PBMC-derived RNA was used for the TCR library. This clonotype came up once. Germline and junction disagree at one end, which may indicate a read error. This CDR3 is 15 amino acids long. Germline lookup yields CDR1 LGHNT and CDR2 FRNRAP. This clonotype was sampled from a female donor with Graves disease. The sample here was peripheral blood mononuclear cells (PBMCs), taken when the disease was refractory, from a patient treated with antithyroid drugs. The chain has TRBV12-5 and TRBJ2-2, with 7 positions matching TRBD1. In nucleotides, the CDR3 is TGTGCTTGTGGTTTAGGGACAGCGAACACCGGGGAGCTGTTTTTT. It encodes CACGLGTANTGELFF.